This TCR beta chain was profiled in a study of response to subunit inactivated influenza vaccine. TCRdb ran MiXCR on the RT-PCR reads and lists one entry per CDR3 protein. The data hold 500,000 to 550,000 distinct CDR3 sequences, with roughly 25% observed a single time. Trimming took 4 bases from V and 10 from J; bases not matched to a gene: 7. Germline V gene data show CDR1 as ENHRY and CDR2 as SYGVKD. This CDR3 contains 13 residues. A few counts support this clonotype. The same specimen was also included in a second study, on T cells expressing NK-cell markers. That source notes: 5'RACE template switching with UMIs generated TCR beta cDNA.

Material: CD4+ T cells sorted from PBMCs, obtained 11 to 12 days after vaccination. The TCR originated in a man aged 50-60 years who received an inactivated influenza vaccine. J is TRBJ2-1 and V is TRBV10-3; 7 bases fit TRBD1. As DNA, the CDR3 is TGTGCCATCAGTGTGAGACAGGGATCGGAGCAGTTCTTC. Protein product: CAISVRQGSEQFF.